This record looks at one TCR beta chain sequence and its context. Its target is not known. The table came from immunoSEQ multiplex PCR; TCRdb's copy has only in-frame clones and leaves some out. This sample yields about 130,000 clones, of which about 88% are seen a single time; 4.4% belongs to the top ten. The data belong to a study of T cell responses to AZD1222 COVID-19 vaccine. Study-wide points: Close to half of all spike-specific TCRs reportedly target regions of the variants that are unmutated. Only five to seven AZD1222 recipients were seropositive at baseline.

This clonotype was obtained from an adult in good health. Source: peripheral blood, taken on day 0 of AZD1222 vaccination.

The CDR3 reads CASSNLANYGYTF. The CDR3 bases are TGTGCCAGCAGCAACCTAGCTAACTATGGCTACACCTTC. The V call is TRBV7-2, the J call TRBJ1-2; D call uncertain. The V end lost 5 bases, the J end lost 0 bases, and 7 bases lay between the germline ends. Germline CDR1 SGHTA, CDR2 FQGNSA. The CDR3 length is 13 residues.